These T cell receptor beta chains were read from a single sample in a study of response to subunit inactivated influenza vaccine. TCRdb ran MiXCR on the RT-PCR reads and lists one entry per CDR3 protein. The sample has 150,000 to 200,000 distinct CDR3 sequences; approximately 12% are singletons. These data were also filed under a second study, of T cells expressing NK-cell markers.

The sample here was CD8+ T cells sorted from PBMCs, taken 11 to 12 days after vaccination. These receptor sequences come from a man aged 45-65 years who received an inactivated influenza vaccine. Each CDR3 is given with its conserved first and last residue. The D gene is left open where the match is weak. Clone size is not always given. Where it is, it says once, few, many or a class for expanded clones.

d_call j_call clone_size v_call cdr3_length cdr3_nt cdr3_aa
. TRBJ1-1 . TRBV20-1 13 TGCAGTGCGCTCAGACTGGGGGACACTGAAGCTTTCTTT CSALRLGDTEAFF
. TRBJ2-1 many TRBV5-1 17 TGCGCCAGCAGCTTGGTGCTAGCGACGAGCTCCTACAATGAGCAGTTCTTC CASSLVLATSSYNEQFF
TRBD1 TRBJ2-7 few TRBV6-5 16 TGTGCCAGCAGTTCCCTCGACAGGGGAAGAAGGTACGAGCAGTACTTC CASSSLDRGRRYEQYF
. TRBJ2-5 many TRBV28 13 TGTGCCAGCAGTTCCCCGGGGGAAGAGACCCAGTACTTC CASSSPGEETQYF
TRBD2 TRBJ2-7 . TRBV6-2/TRBV6-3 16 TGTGCCAGCAGCCCTGGACTAGCGGGTCTGTCCTACGAGCAGTACTTC CASSPGLAGLSYEQYF
. TRBJ2-1 few TRBV3-1 15 TGTGCCAGCAGCCATGGGGGGGGGCTCCTTAATGAGCAGTTCTTC CASSHGGGLLNEQFF
TRBD2 TRBJ2-1 many TRBV20-1 12 TGCAGTGCTAGCGCGGGGGGCAATGAGCAGTTCTTC CSASAGGNEQFF
TRBD2 TRBJ2-7 few TRBV7-2 15 TGTGCCAGCAGCTTATTGGCTAGCGGGAGATACGAGCAGTACTTC CASSLLASGRYEQYF
. TRBJ2-1 few TRBV14 14 TGTGCCAGCAGCAAAAGCTGGGAAGGCAATGAGCAGTTCTTC CASSKSWEGNEQFF
. TRBJ2-7 few TRBV21-1 14 TGTGCCAGGACATCAGGGAAAGGGCGGGACGAGCAGTACTTC CARTSGKGRDEQYF
TRBD1 TRBJ1-5 . TRBV28 17 TGTGCCAGCAGTTTATTTCAGGGGGCATTGGACAATCAGCCCCAGCATTTT CASSLFQGALDNQPQHF
TRBD2 TRBJ2-3 . TRBV7-8 19 TGTGCCAGCAGCTTATTTCTGCTAGCGGGAGCGGCGAGCACAGATACGCAGTATTTT CASSLFLLAGAASTDTQYF
. TRBJ1-5 . TRBV11-2 18 TGTGCCAGCAGCTTAGTAGTAGGTCCATCACCCAGCAATCAGCCCCAGCATTTT CASSLVVGPSPSNQPQHF
TRBD2 TRBJ2-1 few TRBV12-3/TRBV12-4 17 TGTGCCAGCAGTTTACCTAGCGGGGGGTCTATCTACAATGAGCAGTTCTTC CASSLPSGGSIYNEQFF
TRBD2 TRBJ2-1 few TRBV7-9 15 TGTGCCAGCAGGGAAGTAGCGGGACAAAGGAATGAGCAGTTCTTC CASREVAGQRNEQFF
. TRBJ2-7 few TRBV5-5 12 TGTGCCAGCAGCTTGGGTAGGGACGAGCAGTACTTC CASSLGRDEQYF
. TRBJ2-1 . TRBV7-2 12 TGTGCCAGCTGTTACGCTAACGGTGAGCAGTTCTTC CASCYANGEQFF
TRBD1 TRBJ2-3 . TRBV11-3 16 TGTGCCAGCAGCCGACATCCGGGACAGGGCACAGATACGCAGTATTTT CASSRHPGQGTDTQYF
. TRBJ2-7 . TRBV12-3/TRBV12-4 14 TGTGCCAGCAGTCCTAGCTACAGCTCCTACGAGCAGTACTTC CASSPSYSSYEQYF
. TRBJ2-1 . TRBV21-1 16 TGTGCCAGCAGCAAAATGGGGACAGGGCGATACAATGAGCAGTTCTTC CASSKMGTGRYNEQFF
. TRBJ2-1 . TRBV2 18 TGTGCCAGCAGTGAAGTAGGGAATTTGGGGGTCTCCTACAATGAGCAGTTCTTC CASSEVGNLGVSYNEQFF
. TRBJ1-5 many TRBV12-3/TRBV12-4 13 TGTGCCAGCAGTTTGGGGGGCGCGGAGCCCCAGCATTTT CASSLGGAEPQHF
TRBD2 TRBJ2-1 many TRBV29-1 20 TGCAGCGTTGAGGTCTTGGAGACTAGCGGGAGGGTCTCTCCCTACAATGAGCAGTTCTTC CSVEVLETSGRVSPYNEQFF
. TRBJ2-3 . TRBV7-9 17 TGTGCCAGCAGTCTAGGGGTCGGGGGATATGCGTTTGATACGCAGTATTTT CASSLGVGGYAFDTQYF
. TRBJ2-5 . TRBV28 15 TGTGCCAGCCGCAGGACATACACTTCTCAAGAGACCCAGTACTTC CASRRTYTSQETQYF
TRBD1 TRBJ2-1 . TRBV7-2 15 TGTGCCAGCAGCGGCCGGGACAGGCGACACAATGAGCAGTTCTTC CASSGRDRRHNEQFF
TRBD1 TRBJ1-1 few TRBV7-6 15 TGTGCCAGCAGCTTATGGACAGGAGAGAACACTGAAGCTTTCTTT CASSLWTGENTEAFF
TRBD1 TRBJ2-7 many TRBV12-3/TRBV12-4 14 TGTGCCAGCAGTTGGGGGACAGGGGGTTACGAGCAGTACTTC CASSWGTGGYEQYF
TRBD2 TRBJ2-1 few TRBV6-2/TRBV6-3 15 TGTGCCAGCAGCAACCCCTGTGCTAGCGGCAATGAGCAGTTCTTC CASSNPCASGNEQFF
. TRBJ2-1 few TRBV11-2 14 TGTGCCAGCAGCGACGGGTTCTCCTACAATGAGCAGTTCTTC CASSDGFSYNEQFF
TRBD1 TRBJ1-5 . TRBV2 16 TGTGCCAGCAGGTTAGACAGGGGCTATAGCAATCAGCCCCAGCATTTT CASRLDRGYSNQPQHF
. TRBJ2-7 few TRBV4-1 15 TGCGCCAGCAGCCAAAGGGCCAGCGGCTCCTACGAGCAGTACTTC CASSQRASGSYEQYF
TRBD1 TRBJ2-5 . TRBV7-6 15 TGTGCCAGCAGCTTTACAGGGGGCTACCAAGAGACCCAGTACTTC CASSFTGGYQETQYF
. TRBJ2-3 . TRBV13 17 TGTGCCAGCAGCTTTTTCCAGCGGGCGACTAGCACAGATACGCAGTATTTT CASSFFQRATSTDTQYF
. TRBJ2-3 few TRBV25-1 13 TGTGCCAGCAGTGTCGGGAGCACAGATACGCAGTATTTT CASSVGSTDTQYF
. TRBJ1-2 few TRBV4-1 15 TGCGCCAGCAGCCGCCCACAGGGTGGATTCTATGGCTACACCTTC CASSRPQGGFYGYTF
TRBD2 TRBJ2-5 . TRBV3-1 16 TGTGCCAGCAGCCAAGGTGCGGGGGGCGCCCTAGAGACCCAGTACTTC CASSQGAGGALETQYF
. TRBJ2-1 . TRBV10-3 16 TGTGCCATCAGTGACGTTGCACATCCCTCCTACAATGAGCAGTTCTTC CAISDVAHPSYNEQFF
TRBD2 TRBJ2-1 . TRBV7-8 20 TGTGCCAGCAGCTCCCTACCGGGACTAGCGGGACCGCCCTCCTACAATGAGCAGTTCTTC CASSSLPGLAGPPSYNEQFF
. TRBJ2-5 few TRBV6-1 14 TGTGCCAGCAGTAGATCGGGGGCCCAAGAGACCCAGTACTTC CASSRSGAQETQYF
. TRBJ2-7 . TRBV5-6 14 TGTGCCAGCAGCTTCGGCATAGGGATATACGAGCAGTACTTC CASSFGIGIYEQYF
. TRBJ2-2 . TRBV9 14 TGTGCCAGCAGCGTAGGGTGGAACACCGGGGAGCTGTTTTTT CASSVGWNTGELFF
TRBD1 TRBJ2-5 few TRBV27 13 TGTGCCAGCCGGACAGGGCGGGAAGAGACCCAGTACTTC CASRTGREETQYF
. TRBJ2-5 many TRBV11-2 14 TGTGCCAGCAGCCCTCAATGGACCCAAGAGACCCAGTACTTC CASSPQWTQETQYF
. TRBJ2-2 . TRBV13 16 TGTGCCAGCAGCTCCAGAGTGGACGCGAACACCGGGGAGCTGTTTTTT CASSSRVDANTGELFF
. TRBJ2-1 . TRBV14 16 TGTGCCAGCAGCCAAGGAGGGGGGCCCTCCTACAATGAGCAGTTCTTC CASSQGGGPSYNEQFF
TRBD1 TRBJ2-3 . TRBV5-6 14 TGTGCCAGCAGCCTGGGACAGGGACCAGATACGCAGTATTTT CASSLGQGPDTQYF
. TRBJ2-4 once TRBV5-1 14 TGCGCCAGCAGCTTGGGTTGGGGAGAAAACATTCAGTACTTT CASSLGWGENIQYF
. TRBJ2-2 . TRBV29-1 13 TGCAGCGTAAGGCACGCGAACACCGGGGAGCTGTTTTTT CSVRHANTGELFF
. TRBJ2-7 few TRBV4-2 14 TGTGCCAGCAGCCAAGATGGGGGAATCGCCGAGCAGTACTTC CASSQDGGIAEQYF
. TRBJ1-1 many TRBV4-3 19 TGCGCCAGCAGCCAAGGTACAGGGACGGATTTACTCGTGAACACTGAAGCTTTCTTT CASSQGTGTDLLVNTEAFF
. TRBJ2-7 few TRBV11-2 19 TGTGCCAGCAGGGATGAGGGATCGGTAACTACCCGAGGGCCCTACGAGCAGTACTTC CASRDEGSVTTRGPYEQYF
TRBD1 TRBJ1-1 . TRBV29-1 12 TGCAGCGTTGAAAGGGACAGGGCTGAAGCTTTCTTT CSVERDRAEAFF
TRBD2 TRBJ2-5 . TRBV5-1 19 TGCGCCAGCAGCCTAGAGATGGGACTAGCGGGGGGCTCGCAAGAGACCCAGTACTTC CASSLEMGLAGGSQETQYF
TRBD1 TRBJ2-1 . TRBV20-1 16 TGCAGTGCAACGACTCCGGGACAGGGGGCTCGTGATGAGCAGTTCTTC CSATTPGQGARDEQFF
. TRBJ2-5 few TRBV6-5 14 TGTGCCAGCAGTTACGGGGGGCACCAAGAGACCCAGTACTTC CASSYGGHQETQYF
. TRBJ1-1 many TRBV12-3/TRBV12-4 14 TGTGCCAGCAGTTCCGCGGACAGGAACACTGAAGCTTTCTTT CASSSADRNTEAFF